Listed here are 15 T cell receptor beta chains from one sample, sequenced in a study of CXCR3 chemokines and chemotherapy response in bladder cancer. One entry per CDR3 protein, called by TCRdb with MiXCR from the PCR reads. This sample carries about 1,300 distinct CDR3 sequences, under 6.5% of them seen once, and the ten largest clones take approximately 17%. This sample was obtained from a patient whose treatment included neoadjuvant chemotherapy. Source of these receptors: a human donor with bladder cancer that responded to neoadjuvant chemotherapy.

This clonotype qualifies as medium-sized. The chain combines TRBV7-2 with TRBJ2-5; weak D call: TRBD2 (6 bases). CDR3 length: 14 residues. V lost 1 base and J lost 5, with 11 bases in between. Germline V gene lookup returns CDR1 SGHTA and CDR2 FQGNSA. The CDR3 here is CASSLEVGRETQYF. The CDR3 DNA reads TGTGCCAGCAGCTTAGAAGTGGGGAGGGAGACCCAGTACTTC.

Ten or more counts support this clonotype. This rearrangement joins TRBV7-9 to TRBJ2-5, with D possibly being TRBD1 (5 bases). Germline values: CDR1 SEHNR, CDR2 FQNEAQ (reference sequence). This CDR3 spans 12 amino acids. Trimming removed 1 base from V and 14 bases from J, with 14 bases in between. The CDR3 loop is CASSLVQARIYF. CDR3 DNA: TGTGCCAGCAGCTTAGTACAGGCTAGGATCTACTTC.

The table lists this clonotype with many counts. The chain uses TRBV6-2 or TRBV6-3 and TRBJ2-7; perhaps TRBD1 as D (6 bases). V shed 4 bases and J shed 6 bases, with 10 bases lying between them. The CDR3 is 12 residues long. Germline V CDR1 and CDR2: MNHEY, SVGEGT. The CDR3: CASSSGTFEQYF. The CDR3 DNA reads as TGTGCCAGCAGTTCCGGGACATTCGAGCAGTACTTC.

This clonotype is deemed medium-sized (0.01 to 0.1%). This chain uses TRBV6-2 or TRBV6-3 with TRBJ2-1, with 8 bases that match TRBD2. Germline loops: CDR1 MNHEY, CDR2 SVGEGT. This CDR3 has 15 amino acids. J gave up 2 bases and V 6 bases, and 6 bases lay outside the gene matches. The chain's CDR3 is CASRILGGAYNEQFF. The DNA of the CDR3 is TGTGCCAGCAGGATCCTCGGGGGGGCCTACAATGAGCAGTTCTTC.

This clonotype occurred many times. The rearrangement links TRBV11-2 to TRBJ2-2; 9 nucleotides align to TRBD1. From germline, CDR1 is SGHAT and CDR2 FQNNGV. CDR3 size: 15 residues. The trim removed 11 bases at V and 6 bases at J, leaving 13 bases unmatched. The CDR3 DNA sequence: TGTGCCTCGGAAGCTGGACAGGGGTTACCCGGGGAGCTGTTTTTT. The encoded protein is CASEAGQGLPGELFF.

This clonotype is medium-sized in the sample. The V call is TRBV7-9, the J call TRBJ1-1; no clear D gene. Germline values: CDR1 SEHNR, CDR2 FQNEAQ (reference sequence). The CDR3 contains 15 residues. V gave up 4 bases and J gave up 0 bases, with 12 bases separating them. CDR3 in DNA: TGTGCCAGCAGCTCATTTAACACGATGAACACTGAAGCTTTCTTT. It specifies CASSSFNTMNTEAFF.

This clonotype was counted at least ten times. This chain links TRBV7-9 with TRBJ1-3; 8 nucleotides line up with TRBD1. The CDR3 spans 16 residues. The V segment lost 5 bases and the J segment 1 base; nucleotides outside the gene matches: 7. Germline V gives CDR1 SEHNR, CDR2 FQNEAQ (reference sequence). CDR3 DNA sequence: TGTGCCAGCAGCGAACCAGGGGGCTTTTCTGGAAACACCATATATTTT. Amino acid sequence: CASSEPGGFSGNTIYF. Complete variable domain (other parts from reference TRBV7-9 and TRBJ1-3): DTGVSQNPRHKITKRGQNVTFRCDPISEHNRLYWYRQTLGQGPEFLTYFQNEAQLEKSRLLSDRFSAERPKGSFSTLEIQRTEQGDSAMYLCASSEPGGFSGNTIYFGEGSWLTVV.

This clonotype was seen once. The V and J genes are TRBV19 and TRBJ2-1; 7 nucleotides line up with TRBD1. The CDR3 is 12 amino acids. V shed 4 bases, J shed 10 bases, and the junction held 4 bases outside the gene matches. Per germline, CDR1 LNHDA and CDR2 SQIVND (reference sequence). CDR3 DNA: TGTGCCAGTAGTACCAGACAGGGCGAGCAGTTCTTC. This codes for CASSTRQGEQFF.

This clonotype is classed as medium-sized. The rearrangement uses TRBV27 and TRBJ1-1; D possibly corresponds to TRBD1 (5 bases). This CDR3 contains 14 residues. Germline CDR1 MNHEY, CDR2 SMNVEV (reference sequence). Trimming pared 7 bases from V and 1 base from J, leaving 13 bases between. Here the CDR3 reads CASTALGANTEAFF. CDR3 sequence (DNA): TGTGCCAGCACTGCCCTTGGGGCGAACACTGAAGCTTTCTTT.

This clonotype is labeled medium-sized. The chain employs TRBV18 and TRBJ2-3; D is ambiguous. Trimming stripped 6 bases from V and 3 bases from J, with 10 bases between. Germline V CDR1 and CDR2: KGHSH, LQKENI. The CDR3 extends over 13 amino acids. CDR3 bases: TGTGCCAGCTCCCTCACGATGACAGATACGCAGTATTTT. This sequence encodes CASSLTMTDTQYF.

This clonotype came up many times. The V and J genes are TRBV5-6 and TRBJ2-5, with TRBD1 matching over 7 bases. Germline loops: CDR1 SGHDT, CDR2 YYEEEE. Germline trimming cut 3 bases from V and 6 bases from J; bases unmatched to any gene: 11. The CDR3 has 15 residues. The CDR3 sequence is CASSWGQTGKKTQYF. CDR3 coding DNA: TGTGCCAGCAGCTGGGGCCAGACAGGGAAGAAGACCCAGTACTTC.

This clonotype was counted at least ten times. The chain joins TRBV6-5 to TRBJ1-6, with TRBD1 matching 9 bases. J lost 8 bases, V lost 5 bases, and 4 bases had no gene match. The CDR3 is 14 amino acids. The germline V gene has CDR1 MNHEY and CDR2 SVGAGI. The CDR3 nucleotides read TGTGCCAGCAGTACCGGACAGGGGTATTCACCCCTCCACTTT. Translating it yields CASSTGQGYSPLHF.

Notes on this clonotype: Since a much larger clone is just one base distant, this may be a read error. The V gene is TRBV25-1, the J gene TRBJ1-3, with D possibly being TRBD1 (5 bases). The V gene's germline CDR1 is MGHDK and CDR2 SYGVNS. The CDR3 has 13 amino acids. Here the CDR3 reads CASSDAGSNTICF. The CDR3 region has the DNA TGTGCCAGCAGTGACGCAGGGTCCAACACCATATGTTTT.

By sample fraction, this clonotype is hyperexpanded. This chain links TRBV7-2 with TRBJ1-2; D is unresolved. The CDR3 is 15 residues long. V was pared by 5 bases and J by 8 bases, with 21 bases between. CDR1 SGHTA and CDR2 FQGNSA come from the germline V gene. CDR3 sequence reads: CASSPGLSGVSGYTF. For the CDR3, the DNA is TGTGCCAGCAGCCCCGGACTCAGTGGCGTTTCGGGCTACACCTTC. Full variable domain (missing parts from reference TRBV7-2 and TRBJ1-2): GAGVSQSPSNKVTEKGKDVELRCDPISGHTALYWYRQSLGQGLEFLIYFQGNSAPDKSGLPSDRFSAERTGGSVSTLTIQRTQQEDSAVYLCASSPGLSGVSGYTFGSGTRLTVV.

This clonotype was detected ten times or more. This chain links TRBV20-1 with TRBJ1-4, with TRBD1 identical over 11 bases. The CDR3 covers 14 residues. CDR1 is DFQATT, CDR2 SNEGSKA, per germline (reference sequence). With V trimmed by 5 bases and J by 10 bases, 9 bases remained unmatched. As DNA, the CDR3 is TGCAGTGCTCCCGAGGGACAGGGGGTTAGAAAACTGTTTTTT. It is translated as CSAPEGQGVRKLFF.